This T cell receptor beta chain was found in a study of shared clonotypes between healthy human individuals. The V gene lost 5 bases and the J gene lost 0 bases, with 14 bases spanning the gap. CDR1 is SQVTM, CDR2 ANQGSEA, per germline. The CDR3 has 14 residues. Genomic DNA (from each subset) was split evenly across several immunoSEQ plates. The repertoire was sequenced with immunoSEQ multiplex PCR; TCRdb's copy has only in-frame clones and lacks some. The profile shows 600,000 or so clones, about 95% of them singletons. Naive CD8 isolation took CD45RO-negative cells positively selected for CCR7 and excluded terminally differentiated effector memory CD45RA+ cells.

The clonotype was recovered from a woman between 25 and 40 years old in good health. V and J are TRBV29-1 and TRBJ2-7; D is undetermined. Sequences were obtained from naive CD8+ T cells sorted from blood. For the CDR3, the DNA is TGCAGCGTTCCTCGTTCGGCAGACTCCTACGAGCAGTACTTC. This gives the protein CSVPRSADSYEQYF.